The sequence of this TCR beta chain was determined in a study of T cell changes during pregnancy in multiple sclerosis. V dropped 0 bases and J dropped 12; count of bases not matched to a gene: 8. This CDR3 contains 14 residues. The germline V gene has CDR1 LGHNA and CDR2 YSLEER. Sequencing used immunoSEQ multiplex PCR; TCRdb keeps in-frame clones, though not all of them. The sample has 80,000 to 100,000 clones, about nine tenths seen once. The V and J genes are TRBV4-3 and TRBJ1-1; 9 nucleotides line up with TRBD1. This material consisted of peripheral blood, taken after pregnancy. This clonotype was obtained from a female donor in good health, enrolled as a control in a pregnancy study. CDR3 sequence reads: CASSQERTGGATFF. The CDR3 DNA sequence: TGCGCCAGCAGCCAAGAAAGAACAGGGGGCGCGACTTTCTTT.